Here is one T cell receptor beta chain with its context. What it recognizes is unknown. This specimen belongs to a study of cytomegalovirus exposure and HLA in healthy donors. The study, taken as a whole, reports: HLA allele associations emerged for around 15,000 TCR beta sequences in a later analysis, at 0.05 false discovery rate. Most subjects' HLA-A and HLA-B alleles were reportedly predicted from TCR beta sequences.

Primers included in the PCR were 60 Vbeta and 13 Jbeta primers. As processed by the authors: Counted up in a later analysis, unique TCR beta chains came to about 80 million, with around 12 million shared. Only in-frame clones appear in the TCRdb table, and some are missing; sequencing was by immunoSEQ multiplex PCR. V and J calls and clone size are those listed in that table; D and trimming were worked out from the DNA. The profile shows about 130,000 clones, roughly 77% of them singletons. This sequence originates from a man aged 25 to 45 in good health and CMV-seronegative. The sample comprised PBMCs.

The chain's CDR3 is CASSYSYEQYF. CDR3 DNA: TGTGCCAGCAGTTACAGTTACGAGCAGTACTTC. V and J are TRBV28 and TRBJ2-7; D remains unclear. The CDR3 is 11 amino acids. V lost 4 bases, J lost 4 bases, and 5 bases lay in between. Per the germline V gene, CDR1 is MDHEN and CDR2 is SYDVKM. Full variable domain (outside the CDR3, taken from reference TRBV28 and TRBJ2-7): DVKVTQSSRYLVKRTGEKVFLECVQDMDHENMFWYRQDPGLGLRLIYFSYDVKMKEKGDIPEGYSVSREKKERFSLILESASTNQTSMYLCASSYSYEQYFGPGTRLTVT.